This is a list of T cell receptor beta chains from one sample in a study of Ad26.COV2.S vaccination and SARS-CoV-2 variants. Only in-frame clones appear in the TCRdb table, and some are missing; sequencing was by immunoSEQ multiplex PCR. The table includes about 320,000 clones, just over 85% detected once. Sample: peripheral blood, taken in a trial of Ad26.COV2.S vaccine versus placebo. Receptor source: a person between 18 and 65 years old who received the Ad26.COV2.S COVID-19 vaccine or a placebo. CDR3s include the opening cysteine and the closing phenylalanine or tryptophan. A D gene is named only where the DNA matches it firmly. Clone size is not always given. Where it is, it says once, few, many or a class for expanded clones.

J	D	V	size	CDR3	DNA
TRBJ1-3	NA	TRBV7-6	NA	CASSFRAAGFGNTIYF	TGTGCCAGCAGCTTTAGGGCGGCAGGGTTCGGAAACACCATATATTTT
TRBJ1-6	NA	TRBV5-1	NA	CASSGGAPGSPLHF	TGCGCCAGCAGCGGGGGTGCCCCAGGTTCACCCCTCCACTTT
TRBJ2-5	TRBD1	TRBV5-4	NA	CASTLDRGLQETQYF	TGTGCCAGCACACTCGACAGGGGGCTCCAAGAGACCCAGTACTTC
TRBJ2-5	NA	TRBV9	NA	CASSVDQGKETQYF	TGTGCCAGCAGCGTAGATCAGGGGAAAGAGACCCAGTACTTC
TRBJ1-6	NA	TRBV11-2	NA	CASSAVSYNSPLHF	TGTGCCAGCAGCGCGGTATCCTATAATTCACCCCTCCACTTT
TRBJ1-1	NA	TRBV5-6	NA	CASSPPQGNTEAFF	TGTGCCAGCAGCCCCCCTCAGGGAAACACTGAAGCTTTCTTT
TRBJ1-2	TRBD1	TRBV5-4	NA	CASSRRDRVNYDYTF	TGTGCCAGCAGCCGACGGGACAGGGTGAATTACGACTACACCTTC
TRBJ2-3	TRBD2	TRBV3-1/TRBV3-2	NA	CASSHRLAGGTDTQYF	TGTGCCAGCAGCCACCGACTAGCGGGGGGCACAGATACGCAGTATTTT
TRBJ2-3	NA	TRBV19	NA	CASSRGYADTQYF	TGTGCCAGTAGTCGGGGGTACGCAGATACGCAGTATTTT
TRBJ1-2	TRBD1	TRBV5-8	NA	CASSLGTGRDYGYTF	TGTGCCAGCAGCTTGGGGACAGGGAGAGACTATGGCTACACCTTC
TRBJ1-1	NA	TRBV18	NA	CASSPGQMNTEAFF	TGTGCCAGCTCACCAGGACAGATGAACACTGAAGCTTTCTTT
TRBJ2-1	NA	TRBV9	NA	CASSVATEHNEQFF	TGTGCCAGCAGCGTCGCTACAGAGCACAATGAGCAGTTCTTC
TRBJ2-2	TRBD2	TRBV4-3	NA	CASSQDIGLALTGELFF	TGCGCCAGCAGCCAAGATATAGGACTAGCCCTAACCGGGGAGCTGTTTTTT
TRBJ1-3	NA	TRBV7-6	NA	CASSSTEDGALSGNTIYF	TGTGCCAGCAGCTCAACGGAGGACGGAGCCCTCTCTGGAAACACCATATATTTT
TRBJ2-6	TRBD2	TRBV7-3	NA	CASSLGGPGANVLTF	TGTGCCAGCAGTCTGGGAGGGCCTGGGGCCAACGTCCTGACTTTC
TRBJ1-2	TRBD1	TRBV2	once	CASSPRPIDRAGYGYTF	TGTGCCAGCAGCCCGAGACCGATCGACAGGGCAGGCTATGGCTACACCTTC
TRBJ2-7	TRBD2	TRBV14	once	CATSLGGRGEQYF	TGTGCCACCAGTTTGGGCGGGAGAGGGGAGCAGTACTTC
TRBJ1-2	NA	TRBV7-9	NA	CASSFDVLDYGYTF	TGTGCCAGCAGCTTTGACGTCCTAGACTATGGCTACACCTTC
TRBJ1-2	TRBD1	TRBV7-2	NA	CASSSGGGGGGYTF	TGTGCCAGCAGCTCAGGTGGAGGGGGCGGGGGCTACACCTTC